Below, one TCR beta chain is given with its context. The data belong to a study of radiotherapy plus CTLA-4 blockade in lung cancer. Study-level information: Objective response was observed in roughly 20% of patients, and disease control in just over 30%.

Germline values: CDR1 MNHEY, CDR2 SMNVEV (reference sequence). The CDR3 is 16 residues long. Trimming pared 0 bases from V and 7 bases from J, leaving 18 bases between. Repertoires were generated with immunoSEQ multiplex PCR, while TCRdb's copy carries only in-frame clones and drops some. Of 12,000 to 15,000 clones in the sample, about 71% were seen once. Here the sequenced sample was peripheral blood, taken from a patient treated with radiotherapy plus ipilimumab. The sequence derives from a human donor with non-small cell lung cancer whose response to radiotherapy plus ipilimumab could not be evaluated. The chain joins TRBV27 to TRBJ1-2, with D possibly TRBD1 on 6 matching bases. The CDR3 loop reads CASSLSSAGVIGGYTF. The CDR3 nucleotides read TGTGCCAGCAGTTTATCGTCGGCAGGGGTGATTGGTGGCTACACCTTC.